This T cell receptor (beta chain) is from a study of shared clonotypes between healthy human individuals. The table came from immunoSEQ multiplex PCR; TCRdb's copy has only in-frame clones and leaves some out. The table has roughly 1,800,000 clones, 85% to 95% seen once; the top ten hold 1% to 1.5%. In the naive CD8 group, cells lacked CD45RO and were positively selected for CCR7, so terminally differentiated effector memory CD45RA+ cells were left out. Regarding this clone: The same CDR3 also results from other DNA sequences found in this sample.

CDR1 and CDR2 (germline): MNHEY, SMNVEV (reference sequence). This CDR3 comprises 14 residues. Trimming took 0 bases from V and 4 from J, leaving 7 bases between them. This chain links TRBV27 with TRBJ2-1; TRBD2 is a possible D gene (5 bases). This clonotype originated in a young man in good health. The specimen was naive CD8+ T cells sorted from blood. The CDR3 loop reads CASSLSGVYNEQFF. Written as DNA, the CDR3 is TGTGCCAGCAGTTTATCGGGAGTGTACAATGAGCAGTTCTTC.